This T cell receptor (beta chain) was identified during a study of graft-versus-host responses after intestinal transplantation. V lost 6 bases, J lost 4 bases, and 7 bases stayed unmatched. There are 15 residues in the CDR3. CDR1 and CDR2 (germline): SNHLY, FYNNEI. Measured with immunoSEQ multiplex PCR; TCRdb has only the in-frame clones, and not every one. The data show 75,000 to 100,000 clones, more than 70% seen once. The sequence derives from a human patient who received an intestinal transplant, so some T cells may come from the graft donor. The chain carries TRBV2 and TRBJ2-1, with 9 positions matching TRBD2. This specimen was PBMCs, taken 255 days after intestinal transplant. CDR3 bases: TGTGCCAGCAGCAGCCGACTAGCGGAGTACAATGAGCAGTTCTTC. This gives the protein CASSSRLAEYNEQFF.